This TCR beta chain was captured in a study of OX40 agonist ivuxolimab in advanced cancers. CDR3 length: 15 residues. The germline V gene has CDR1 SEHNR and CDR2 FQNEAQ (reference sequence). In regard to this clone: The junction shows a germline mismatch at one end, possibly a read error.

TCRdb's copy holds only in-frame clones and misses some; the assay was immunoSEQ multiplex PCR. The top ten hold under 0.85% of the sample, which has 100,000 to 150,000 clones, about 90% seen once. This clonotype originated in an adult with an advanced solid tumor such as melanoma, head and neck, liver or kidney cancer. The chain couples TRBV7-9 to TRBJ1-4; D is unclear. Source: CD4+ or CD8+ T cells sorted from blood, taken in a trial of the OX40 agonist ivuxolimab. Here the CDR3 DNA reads TGTGCCAGCAGCCTTCTCGGGCCAACTAATGAAAAACTGCTTTTT. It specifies CASSLLGPTNEKLLF.